This T cell receptor (beta chain) was obtained from a study of CD8 T cells in Susac syndrome. An input of roughly 0.5 to 1 ug of RNA was subjected to reverse transcription using random hexamers. Multiplex immunoSEQ PCR targeted 54 Vbeta and 13 Jbeta TCR beta segments. Each CDR3 protein is one row after TCRdb ran MiXCR on the immunoSEQ multiplex PCR reads. The sample records about 200,000 distinct CDR3 sequences, approximately 96% being singletons. On this clonotype: Antigen specificity is unknown.

CDR3 length equals 14 residues. Per the germline V gene, CDR1 is SGHRS and CDR2 is YFSETQ. V was clipped by 2 bases and J by 2 bases, with 11 bases between them. Sequencing targeted TCR beta in blood CD8+ and CD4+ T cells. FACS enriched CD8+ TEMRA cells, while bulk CD8+ and CD4+ were negatively isolated. The study, taken as a whole, reports: The study recognized that its TCR sequencing and HLA analysis covered a relatively small number of individuals.

Sequenced input: CD4+ T cells from PBMCs. V is TRBV5-1 and J is TRBJ2-7; possible D gene TRBD1, 6 bases. The clonotype comes from a human donor with multiple sclerosis. CDR3 region: CASSFYRVPYEQYF. CDR3 nucleotides: TGCGCCAGCAGCTTCTACAGGGTCCCCTACGAGCAGTACTTC.